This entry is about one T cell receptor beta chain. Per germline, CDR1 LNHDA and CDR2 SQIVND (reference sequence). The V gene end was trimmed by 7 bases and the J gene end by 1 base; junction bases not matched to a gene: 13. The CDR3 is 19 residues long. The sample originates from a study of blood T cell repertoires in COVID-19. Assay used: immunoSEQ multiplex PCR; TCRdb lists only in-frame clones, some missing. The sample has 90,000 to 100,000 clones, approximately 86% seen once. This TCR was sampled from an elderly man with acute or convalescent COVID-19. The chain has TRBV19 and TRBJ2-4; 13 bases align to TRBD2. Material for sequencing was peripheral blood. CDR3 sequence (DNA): TGTGCCAGTACAGGCGGCAGACTAGCGGGAGGATATGCCAAAAACATTCAGTACTTC. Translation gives CASTGGRLAGGYAKNIQYF.